One and the same sample provided the 28 T cell receptor beta chains below, sequenced in a study of early T cells in non-severe SARS-CoV-2 infection. TCRdb redid the calling of the 5' RACE reads with MiXCR, one entry per CDR3 protein. The sample carries 100,000 to 150,000 distinct CDR3 sequences, 15% recorded once. The sequenced sample was whole blood. The receptors derive from an adult who was a healthcare worker with PCR-confirmed SARS-CoV-2 infection or an uninfected control (not recorded which).

Only a few counts were recorded for this clonotype. The chain employs TRBV5-1 and TRBJ2-1; no clear D. The V end was cut by 1 base, the J end by 2 bases, with 13 bases between. CDR3 size: 16 residues. Per germline, CDR1 SGHRS and CDR2 YFSETQ. DNA for the CDR3: TGCGCCAGCAGCTTGCCTCGGGCTGAACCCTACAATGAGCAGTTCTTC. This translates into CASSLPRAEPYNEQFF. Based on the CDR3 plus reference TRBV5-1 and TRBJ2-1, the full variable domain is KAGVTQTPRYLIKTRGQQVTLSCSPISGHRSVSWYQQTPGQGLQFLFEYFSETQRNKGNFPGRFSGRQFSNSRSEMNVSTLELGDSALYLCASSLPRAEPYNEQFFGPGTRLTVL.

This clonotype has more than one count but fewer than ten. The chain is built from TRBV11-2 and TRBJ1-1; D not resolved. CDR1 is SGHAT and CDR2 is FQNNGV in the germline V gene. V was pared by 7 bases and J by 0 bases, with 15 bases between. The CDR3 contains 15 residues. CDR3 region: CASTPLRGLNTEAFF. CDR3 DNA sequence: TGTGCCAGCACCCCCTTGAGAGGATTGAACACTGAAGCTTTCTTT.

The V call is TRBV6-5, the J call TRBJ1-3, with D maybe TRBD1 (6 bases). The CDR3 length is 15 residues. The germline CDR1 and CDR2 sequences are MNHEY and SVGAGI. The ends were cut back, 5 bases at V and 0 bases at J, with 11 bases in the middle. The CDR3 is CASSPGQLSGNTIYF. The CDR3 DNA reads TGTGCCAGCAGTCCAGGACAGCTCTCTGGAAACACCATATATTTT.

The sample holds many counts of this clonotype. The chain joins TRBV7-9 to TRBJ2-1; TRBD1 or TRBD2 may be the D gene (5 bases each). Germline values: CDR1 SEHNR, CDR2 FQNEAQ (reference sequence). V shed 8 bases and J shed 8 bases, with 19 bases lying between them. This CDR3 contains 14 residues. The CDR3 nucleotides are TGTGCCAGCGGGACGCTTCACCGCCAGGATGAGCAGTTCTTC. Amino acid sequence: CASGTLHRQDEQFF. The whole variable domain, remainder taken from reference TRBV7-9 and TRBJ2-1, is DTGVSQNPRHKITKRGQNVTFRCDPISEHNRLYWYRQTLGQGPEFLTYFQNEAQLEKSRLLSDRFSAERPKGSFSTLEIQRTEQGDSAMYLCASGTLHRQDEQFFGPGTRLTVL.

This clonotype was picked up many times. V and J are TRBV20-1 and TRBJ2-1, with D possibly TRBD2 on 5 matching bases. Germline V gives CDR1 DFQATT, CDR2 SNEGSKA (reference sequence). Trimming removed 0 bases at V and 2 bases at J, with 11 bases between. This CDR3 comprises 15 residues. CDR3 sequence (DNA): TGCAGTGCTAGAGATTCAGCGGTAACCTACAATGAGCAGTTCTTC. Translation gives CSARDSAVTYNEQFF.

This clonotype was picked up many times. The rearrangement joins TRBV7-9 to TRBJ1-4; no reliable D call. Germline V lookup: CDR1 SEHNR, CDR2 FQNEAQ (reference sequence). Trimming shortened V by 7 bases and J by 8 bases, and 11 bases separated the two germline ends. CDR3 length: 12 residues. The DNA of the CDR3 is TGTGCCAGCAAAGCGAGCGACGAAAAACTGTTTTTT. Translated, it gives CASKASDEKLFF.

There are a few counts of this clonotype. This rearrangement joins TRBV9 to TRBJ2-7, with D uncertain. Germline CDR1 is SGDLS and CDR2 is YYNGEE. This CDR3 is built from 12 residues. Trimming cost V 4 bases and J 4 bases, with 9 bases left between them. This CDR3 reads CASSPLGYEQYF. CDR3 DNA sequence: TGTGCCAGCAGCCCCCTCGGGTACGAGCAGTACTTC.

In its sample, this clonotype was seen a few times. The chain has TRBV30 and TRBJ1-6; 8 nucleotides align to TRBD1. CDR3 length: 13 residues. The trim removed 2 bases at V and 11 bases at J, leaving 5 bases unmatched. Germline V lookup: CDR1 GTSNPN, CDR2 SVGIG (reference sequence). The DNA of the CDR3 is TGTGCCTGGAGTAGACAGGGGAAGGCACCCCTCCACTTT. Translating gives CAWSRQGKAPLHF.

This clonotype was picked up a small number of times. This sequence joins TRBV6-1 and TRBJ1-5; TRBD1 might be the D (5 bases). Germline CDR1 and CDR2: MNHNS and SASEGT. CDR3 length equals 14 residues. Trimming pared 7 bases from V and 1 base from J, leaving 11 bases between. The CDR3 loop is CASNTGASNQPQHF. CDR3 DNA: TGTGCCAGCAACACCGGGGCCAGCAATCAGCCCCAGCATTTT.

The rearrangement joins TRBV4-1 to TRBJ1-2, with 7 bases lining up with TRBD1. V was pared by 5 bases and J by 7 bases, with 13 bases of the junction left unmatched. CDR3 length: 15 residues. Germline V CDR1 and CDR2: MGHRA, YSYEKL. CDR3 DNA sequence: TGCGCCAGCAGCTCGCCAGTAACAGGGGAGACTGGCTACACCTTC. Its protein is CASSSPVTGETGYTF.

A few counts support this clonotype. The chain recombines TRBV10-3 with TRBJ2-5; possible D gene TRBD2, 5 bases. Germline CDR1 and CDR2: ENHRY and SYGVKD. The CDR3 totals 14 residues. V was cut by 2 bases and J by 7 bases, with 14 bases left in between. The DNA of the CDR3 is TGTGCCATCAGTGAGAGGTTCGACGGAGGGACCCAGTACTTC. It specifies CAISERFDGGTQYF.

The table lists this clonotype with a few counts. This chain uses TRBV5-6 with TRBJ1-5; a weak D match, TRBD1 (5 bases). The ends were cut back, 0 bases at V and 2 bases at J, with 12 bases in the middle. This CDR3 comprises 16 residues. Germline V gene data show CDR1 as SGHDT and CDR2 as YYEEEE. CDR3 nucleotides: TGTGCCAGCAGCTTGGCCGGCGGGGGAGGCAATCAGCCCCAGCATTTT. Amino acids: CASSLAGGGGNQPQHF.

This clonotype came up a few times. The chain has TRBV7-9 and TRBJ1-2, with D maybe TRBD1 (5 bases). CDR1 and CDR2 from the germline V gene are SEHNR and FQNEAQ (reference sequence). Trimming shortened V by 5 bases and J by 6 bases, and 13 bases separated the two germline ends. The CDR3 length is 13 residues. The CDR3 nucleotides read TGTGCCAGCAGCCTCCTTCAGGGAAATGGCTACACCTTC. Translating gives CASSLLQGNGYTF.

This clonotype was counted between two and nine times. This chain links TRBV18 with TRBJ1-2, with 7 bases matching TRBD1. This CDR3 is built from 15 residues. V dropped 3 bases and J dropped 0; count of bases not matched to a gene: 4. Germline V lookup: CDR1 KGHSH, CDR2 LQKENI. CDR3 protein: CASSPGQSSNYGYTF. For the CDR3, the DNA is TGTGCCAGCTCACCGGGACAGAGCTCTAACTATGGCTACACCTTC.

The chain links TRBV27 to TRBJ2-7, with D uncertain. The germline V gene has CDR1 MNHEY and CDR2 SMNVEV (reference sequence). V dropped 6 bases and J dropped 2 bases, with 14 bases sitting between them. CDR3 length: 14 amino acids. The CDR3 nucleotides are TGTGCCAGCAGCCCCTTAGGCAGTACCTACGAGCAGTACTTC. Protein: CASSPLGSTYEQYF.

This clonotype was found many times. This rearrangement joins TRBV14 to TRBJ2-2; maybe TRBD2 (6 bases). Germline V CDR1 and CDR2: SGHDN, FVKESK. The CDR3 runs 15 residues. V was pared by 4 bases and J by 4 bases, with 13 bases between. CDR3 DNA sequence: TGTGCCAGCAGCCTCCCGGGACTTTCCACCGGGGAGCTGTTTTTT. It translates to CASSLPGLSTGELFF.

The chain is built from TRBV3-1 and TRBJ1-1; no firm D call. Germline assignment: CDR1 LGHDT and CDR2 YNNKEL (reference sequence). V lost 1 base, J lost 1 base, and 13 bases lay in between. The CDR3 is 16 residues long. DNA for the CDR3: TGTGCCAGCAGCCAAGCCCCCCCGGGAGGGAACACTGAAGCTTTCTTT. It specifies CASSQAPPGGNTEAFF.

This clonotype has at least ten counts. CDR3 sequence: CASSSSLDRGGDTQYF. Written as DNA, the CDR3 is TGTGCCAGCAGTTCAAGTCTGGACAGGGGAGGAGATACGCAGTATTTT. The chain combines TRBV12-3 or TRBV12-4 with TRBJ2-3, with 9 nucleotides matching TRBD1. V lost 4 bases, J lost 5 bases, and 10 bases stayed unmatched. This CDR3 has 16 amino acids.

This chain uses TRBV6-1 with TRBJ2-3, with 7 bases lining up with TRBD2. Trimming removed 8 bases from V and 1 base from J; junction bases left unmatched: 9. The CDR3 totals 15 residues. Germline lookup yields CDR1 MNHNS and CDR2 SASEGT. In nucleotides, the CDR3 is TGTGCCAGCCGTGGAAGGGCGGGAGGCACAGATACGCAGTATTTT. Its protein product is CASRGRAGGTDTQYF.

The J gene is TRBJ2-3, the V gene TRBV2; D gene uncertain. Germline values: CDR1 SNHLY, CDR2 FYNNEI. This CDR3 contains 12 residues. V lost 11 bases to trimming and J lost 2 bases, with 11 bases between them. The CDR3 here is CAGRRDTDTQYF. The CDR3 bases are TGTGCCGGCCGTCGTGACACAGATACGCAGTATTTT. The full variable domain, its missing parts supplied by reference TRBV2 and TRBJ2-3, is EPEVTQTPSHQVTQMGQEVILRCVPISNHLYFYWYRQILGQKVEFLVSFYNNEISEKSEIFDDQFSVERPDGSNFTLKIRSTKLEDSAMYFCAGRRDTDTQYFGPGTRLTVL.

This clonotype came up a few times. The rearrangement uses TRBV5-1 and TRBJ1-1; TRBD1 matches at 9 bases. V gave up 3 bases and J gave up 1 base; unmatched junction bases: 4. The CDR3 has 15 residues. CDR1 is SGHRS and CDR2 is YFSETQ in the germline V gene. The CDR3 protein is CASSSQGARNTEAFF. CDR3 sequence (DNA): TGCGCCAGCAGCTCACAGGGGGCCAGGAACACTGAAGCTTTCTTT.

V gene TRBV18 combines with J gene TRBJ1-2, with no clear D. Looked up from germline, CDR1 is KGHSH and CDR2 is LQKENI. The CDR3 runs to 16 residues. V was pared by 5 bases and J by 0 bases, with 16 bases between. The CDR3 region is CASSAGEGETNYGYTF. DNA of the CDR3: TGTGCCAGCTCAGCTGGAGAGGGAGAAACTAACTATGGCTACACCTTC.

The chain links TRBV28 to TRBJ2-5; TRBD1 matches at 7 bases. CDR1 and CDR2 (germline): MDHEN, SYDVKM. The V gene end was trimmed by 8 bases and the J gene end by 6 bases; junction bases not matched to a gene: 6. CDR3 length: 12 residues. CDR3 DNA sequence: TGTGCCAGCCAGCAACAGGGGAAGACCCAGTACTTC. Translation gives CASQQQGKTQYF.

The chain employs TRBV9 and TRBJ2-1; 9 bases are a match to TRBD2. The CDR3 consists of 15 residues. The germline V gene has CDR1 SGDLS and CDR2 YYNGEE. The V gene end was trimmed by 0 bases and the J gene end by 5 bases; junction bases not matched to a gene: 3. The CDR3 sequence: CASSVAQRGDNEQFF. CDR3 nucleotides: TGTGCCAGCAGCGTAGCCCAGCGGGGGGACAATGAGCAGTTCTTC. The whole variable domain, filled in from reference TRBV9 and TRBJ2-1, reads DSGVTQTPKHLITATGQRVTLRCSPRSGDLSVYWYQQSLDQGLQFLIQYYNGEERAKGNILERFSAQQFPDLHSELNLSSLELGDSALYFCASSVAQRGDNEQFFGPGTRLTVL.

This clonotype was seen more than once but under ten times. V and J are TRBV3-1 and TRBJ2-2; D gene unclear. The V gene lost 8 bases and the J gene lost 7 bases, with 8 bases spanning the gap. Looked up from germline, CDR1 is LGHDT and CDR2 is YNNKEL (reference sequence). This CDR3 is 11 amino acids long. The DNA for the CDR3 is TGTGCCAGCGCCTCTCTCGGGGAGCTGTTTTTT. Its protein product is CASASLGELFF.

This clonotype was seen a handful of times. The chain couples TRBV7-6 to TRBJ1-1, with D possibly being TRBD1 (6 bases). The germline CDR1 and CDR2 sequences are SGHVS and FNYEAQ. The CDR3 covers 14 residues. With 4 bases removed from V and 1 base from J, the gap between germline ends came to 10 bases. The CDR3 sequence: CASSSGTQNTEAFF. CDR3 nucleotide sequence: TGTGCCAGCAGCTCCGGGACACAGAACACTGAAGCTTTCTTT.

Only a few counts were recorded for this clonotype. The gene calls are TRBV3-1 and TRBJ2-5; tentative D call: TRBD2 (6 bases). Germline V gene sequence: CDR1 LGHDT, CDR2 YNNKEL (reference sequence). The CDR3 has 13 amino acids. Trimming took off 4 bases at V and 2 bases at J, with 8 bases between the two ends. The CDR3 DNA sequence: TGTGCCAGCAGCCCTAGCGAACAAGAGACCCAGTACTTC. The encoded protein is CASSPSEQETQYF.

The sample holds many counts of this clonotype. This chain joins TRBV10-3 and TRBJ2-7, with D tentatively TRBD2 (5 bases). Germline CDR1 and CDR2: ENHRY and SYGVKD. The CDR3 is made up of 14 amino acids. Trimming shortened V by 2 bases and J by 7 bases, and 15 bases separated the two germline ends. The CDR3 sequence: CAISEKAAVGEQYF. CDR3 in DNA: TGTGCCATCAGTGAGAAGGCAGCGGTGGGGGAGCAGTACTTC.